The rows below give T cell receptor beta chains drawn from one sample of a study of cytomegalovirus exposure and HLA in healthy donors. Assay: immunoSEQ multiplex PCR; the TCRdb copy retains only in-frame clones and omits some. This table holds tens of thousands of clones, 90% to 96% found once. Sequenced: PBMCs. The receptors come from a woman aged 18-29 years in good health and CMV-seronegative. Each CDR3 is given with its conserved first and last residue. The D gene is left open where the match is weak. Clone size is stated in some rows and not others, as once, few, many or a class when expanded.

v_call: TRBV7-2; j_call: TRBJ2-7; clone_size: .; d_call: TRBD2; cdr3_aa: CASSLGPSGRAYEQYF; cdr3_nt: TGTGCCAGCAGCTTAGGTCCTAGCGGGAGGGCTTACGAGCAGTACTTC
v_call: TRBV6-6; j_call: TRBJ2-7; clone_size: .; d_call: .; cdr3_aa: CASTPGGSGYEQYF; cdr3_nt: TGTGCCAGCACCCCTGGGGGTAGCGGCTACGAGCAGTACTTC
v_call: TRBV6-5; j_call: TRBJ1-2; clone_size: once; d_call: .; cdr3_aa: CASSYGQDYGYTF; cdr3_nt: TGTGCCAGCAGTTACGGGCAGGACTATGGCTACACCTTC
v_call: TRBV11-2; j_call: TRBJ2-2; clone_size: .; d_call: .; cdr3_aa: CASSLVPQGGELFF; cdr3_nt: TGTGCCAGCAGCTTAGTCCCCCAGGGCGGGGAGCTGTTTTTT
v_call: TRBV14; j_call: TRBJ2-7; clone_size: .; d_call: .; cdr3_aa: CASSQSGSPEQYF; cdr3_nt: TGTGCCAGCAGCCAATCAGGGTCCCCCGAGCAGTACTTC
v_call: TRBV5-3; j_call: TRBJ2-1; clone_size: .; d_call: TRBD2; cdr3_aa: CARSSGGLKGNEQFF; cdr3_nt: TGTGCCAGAAGCTCGGGGGGACTCAAGGGAAATGAGCAGTTCTTC
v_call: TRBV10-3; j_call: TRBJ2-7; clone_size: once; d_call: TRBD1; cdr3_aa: CAITRGTGPYEQYF; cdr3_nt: TGTGCCATCACCCGGGGGACAGGACCCTACGAGCAGTACTTC
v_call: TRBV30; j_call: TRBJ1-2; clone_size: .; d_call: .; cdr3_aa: CAWSGPGGYGYTF; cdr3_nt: TGTGCCTGGAGTGGGCCGGGGGGGTATGGCTACACCTTC
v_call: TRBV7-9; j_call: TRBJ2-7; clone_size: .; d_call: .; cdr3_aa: CASSPFGAAAYEQYF; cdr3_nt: TGTGCCAGCAGCCCCTTTGGGGCCGCTGCCTACGAGCAGTACTTC
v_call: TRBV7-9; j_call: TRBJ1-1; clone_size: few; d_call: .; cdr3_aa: CASSLGQLNTEAFF; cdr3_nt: TGTGCCAGCAGTTTAGGACAGCTGAACACTGAAGCTTTCTTT
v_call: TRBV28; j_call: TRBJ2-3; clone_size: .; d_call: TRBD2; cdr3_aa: CASSPRLAGGPSTDTQYF; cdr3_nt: TGTGCCAGCAGTCCCCGACTAGCGGGGGGCCCCAGCACAGATACGCAGTATTTT
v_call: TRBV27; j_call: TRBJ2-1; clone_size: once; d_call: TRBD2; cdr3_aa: CASSPAGTTHNEQFF; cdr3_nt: TGTGCCAGCAGTCCCGCCGGGACTACCCACAATGAGCAGTTCTTC
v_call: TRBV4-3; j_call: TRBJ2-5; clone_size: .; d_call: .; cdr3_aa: CASSQDSQETQYF; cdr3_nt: TGCGCCAGCAGCCAAGACAGTCAAGAGACCCAGTACTTC
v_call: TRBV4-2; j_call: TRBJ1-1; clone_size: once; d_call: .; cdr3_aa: CASSQPRVGSNTEAFF; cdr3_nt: TGTGCCAGCAGCCAACCGAGGGTAGGGTCGAACACTGAAGCTTTCTTT
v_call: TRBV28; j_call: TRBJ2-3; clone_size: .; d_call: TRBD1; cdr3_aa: CASSYPTGDPTDTQYF; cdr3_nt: TGTGCCAGCAGTTATCCCACAGGGGATCCCACAGATACGCAGTATTTT
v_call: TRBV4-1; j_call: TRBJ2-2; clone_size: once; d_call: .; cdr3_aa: CASSGVNTGELFF; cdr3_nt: TGCGCCAGCAGCGGAGTTAACACCGGGGAGCTGTTTTTT
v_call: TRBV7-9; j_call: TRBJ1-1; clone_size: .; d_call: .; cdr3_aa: CASSLMGPKDTEAFF; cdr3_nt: TGTGCCAGCAGCTTGATGGGCCCCAAGGACACTGAAGCTTTCTTT
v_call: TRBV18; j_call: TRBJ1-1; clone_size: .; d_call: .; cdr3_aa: CASSPLQGPEMEAFF; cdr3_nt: TGTGCCAGCTCACCCCTACAGGGACCCGAGATGGAAGCTTTCTTT
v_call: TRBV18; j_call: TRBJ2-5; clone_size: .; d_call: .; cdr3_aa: CASSPGLSQETQYF; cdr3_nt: TGTGCCAGCTCACCCGGACTGAGCCAAGAGACCCAGTACTTC
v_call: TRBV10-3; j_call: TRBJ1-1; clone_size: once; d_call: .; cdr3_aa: CAISGTAMGTEAFF; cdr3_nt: TGTGCCATCAGTGGGACAGCCATGGGGACTGAAGCTTTCTTT
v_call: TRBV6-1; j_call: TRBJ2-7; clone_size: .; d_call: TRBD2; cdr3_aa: CASSELAGGGSYEQYF; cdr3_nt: TGTGCCAGCAGTGAATTAGCGGGGGGTGGGTCCTACGAGCAGTACTTC
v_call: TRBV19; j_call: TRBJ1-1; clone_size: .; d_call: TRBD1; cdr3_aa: CASSIFGQGNTEAFF; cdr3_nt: TGTGCCAGTAGTATTTTCGGACAGGGCAACACTGAAGCTTTCTTT
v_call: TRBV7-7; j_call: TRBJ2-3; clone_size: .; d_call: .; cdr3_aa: CASSLGQGRTDTQYF; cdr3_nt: TGTGCCAGCAGCTTGGGGCAGGGCCGCACAGATACGCAGTATTTT
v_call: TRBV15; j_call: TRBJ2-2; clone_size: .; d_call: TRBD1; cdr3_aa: CATSRDPYRGSGELFF; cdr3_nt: TGTGCCACCAGCAGAGATCCCTACAGGGGATCCGGGGAGCTGTTTTTT
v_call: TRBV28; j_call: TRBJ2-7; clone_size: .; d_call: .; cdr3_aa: CASSGWDTFYEQYF; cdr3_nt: TGTGCCAGCAGTGGGTGGGACACGTTCTACGAGCAGTACTTC
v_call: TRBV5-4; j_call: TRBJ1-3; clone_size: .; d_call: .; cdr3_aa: CASSPEGGGAGNTIYF; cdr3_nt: TGTGCCAGCAGCCCAGAAGGTGGAGGGGCTGGAAACACCATATATTTT
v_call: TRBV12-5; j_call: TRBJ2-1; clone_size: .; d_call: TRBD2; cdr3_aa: CASGLVKTSGRGEQFF; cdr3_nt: TGTGCTAGTGGTTTGGTCAAAACTAGCGGGAGGGGTGAGCAGTTCTTC
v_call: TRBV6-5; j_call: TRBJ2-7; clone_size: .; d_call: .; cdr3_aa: CASRTRRETYEQYF; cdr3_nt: TGTGCCAGCAGGACCCGCAGGGAAACCTACGAGCAGTACTTC
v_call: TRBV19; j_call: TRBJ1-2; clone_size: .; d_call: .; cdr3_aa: CASSIQQAVEANYGYTF; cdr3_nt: TGTGCCAGTAGTATACAGCAGGCAGTTGAAGCTAACTATGGCTACACCTTC
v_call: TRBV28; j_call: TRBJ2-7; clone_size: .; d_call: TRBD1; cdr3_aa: CASSDTGTGHYEQYF; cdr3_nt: TGTGCCAGCAGTGACACCGGGACAGGTCACTACGAGCAGTACTTC
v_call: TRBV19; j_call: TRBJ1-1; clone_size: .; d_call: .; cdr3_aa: CASSIGTVYHTEAFF; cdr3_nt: TGTGCCAGTAGTATAGGGACAGTGTACCACACTGAAGCTTTCTTT
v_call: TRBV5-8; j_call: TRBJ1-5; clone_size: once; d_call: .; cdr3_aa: CASSPARGSYSNQPQHF; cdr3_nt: TGTGCCAGCAGCCCCGCGCGGGGATCATATAGCAATCAGCCCCAGCATTTT
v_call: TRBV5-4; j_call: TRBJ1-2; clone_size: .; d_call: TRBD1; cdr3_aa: CASISGTGNGYTF; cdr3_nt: TGTGCCAGCATCTCCGGGACAGGGAACGGCTACACCTTC
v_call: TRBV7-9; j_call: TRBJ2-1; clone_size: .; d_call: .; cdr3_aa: CASSLDLAHEQFF; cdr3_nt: TGTGCCAGCAGCTTAGATCTAGCGCACGAGCAGTTCTTC
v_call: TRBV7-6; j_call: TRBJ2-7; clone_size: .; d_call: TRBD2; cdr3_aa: CASSLPSGRGSYEQYF; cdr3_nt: TGTGCCAGCAGCTTACCCTCCGGGAGGGGCTCCTACGAGCAGTACTTC
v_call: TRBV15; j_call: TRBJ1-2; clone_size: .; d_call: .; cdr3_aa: CATSRDRVRPYYGYTF; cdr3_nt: TGTGCCACCAGCAGAGATCGAGTCCGTCCGTACTATGGCTACACCTTC
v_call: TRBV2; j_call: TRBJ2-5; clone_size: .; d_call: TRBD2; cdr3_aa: CASKGTRGGQETQYF; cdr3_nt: TGTGCCAGCAAGGGGACCCGGGGGGGCCAAGAGACCCAGTACTTC